This T cell receptor beta chain originates from a study of beta chain features in type 1 diabetes. Reverse transcription of all isolated RNA meant that expressed TCRB transcripts were sequenced. Profiled with immunoSEQ multiplex PCR; TCRdb holds only in-frame clones, not every one. Of roughly 240,000 clones in the sample, around 25% were seen once. Overall study results and limits: TCRB CDR3s were moderately but significantly shorter in Type 1 diabetes patients in all four CD4+ subsets.

A few counts support this clone. Antigen specificity is unknown. The authors sorted CD4+ naive, central memory, regulatory and stem cell-like memory cells via CD45RO/CCR7/CD25/CD127/CD95/CD27. The V gene's germline CDR1 is SGHTA and CDR2 FQGTGA. This CDR3 has 13 residues. The V end was cut by 3 bases, the J end by 5 bases, with 11 bases between. This clonotype was obtained from a woman aged 25 to 39 with type 1 diabetes. Sample: naive CD4+ T cells from blood. The chain recombines TRBV7-3 with TRBJ2-7; D perhaps matches TRBD1 (5 bases). CDR3 amino acids: CASSLGRVDEQYF. The CDR3 bases are TGTGCCAGCAGCTTGGGCAGGGTGGACGAGCAGTACTTC.